A single sample is the source of the 11 T cell receptor beta chains below, sequenced in a study of blood T cell repertoires in COVID-19. Libraries were prepared by immunoSEQ multiplex PCR; TCRdb keeps only in-frame clonotypes and omits some of them. Seen here are approximately 230,000 clones, about nine tenths observed once, and the top ten hold around a sixth. Sequenced material: PBMCs or T cells enriched from blood (not recorded which). Every receptor here comes from a man between 18 and 35 years old who had recovered from COVID-19.

V is TRBV6-6 and J is TRBJ2-1; TRBD1 agrees at 9 bases. Germline assignment: CDR1 MNHNY and CDR2 SVGAGI (reference sequence). The CDR3 length is 14 residues. Unmatched junction bases numbered 10, after V lost 8 bases and J lost 8 bases. As DNA, the CDR3 is TGTGCCAGCCGAATGGGGGGACAGGGTTATGAGCAGTTCTTC. Encoded protein: CASRMGGQGYEQFF.

This chain uses TRBV12-5 with TRBJ2-7, with 8 nucleotides matching TRBD1. This CDR3 region has 13 residues. After removal of 2 bases from V and 3 bases from J, the junction contained 0 bases not matched to a gene. Germline-derived CDR1 and CDR2 are LGHNT and FRNRAP. The CDR3 sequence is CASGLTGGYEQYF. CDR3 in DNA: TGTGCTAGTGGTTTGACAGGGGGCTACGAGCAGTACTTC. Filled out from reference TRBV12-5 and TRBJ2-7, the complete variable domain reads DARVTQTPRHKVTEMGQEVTMRCQPILGHNTVFWYRQTMMQGLELLAYFRNRAPLDDSGMPKDRFSAEMPDATLATLKIQPSEPRDSAVYFCASGLTGGYEQYFGPGTRLTVT.

This clone came up a few times. The genes are TRBV7-9 and TRBJ1-4; 10 bases agree with TRBD1. V was clipped by 1 base and J by 15 bases; unmatched bases: 14. Germline loops: CDR1 SEHNR, CDR2 FQNEAQ (reference sequence). This CDR3 is built from 16 residues. In DNA, the CDR3 is TGTGCCAGCAGCTTAGATTGGGACAGGGGTCCCCCTAAGGTGTTTTTT. Translation: CASSLDWDRGPPKVFF.

The V and J genes are TRBV11-3 and TRBJ1-6; 7 bases match TRBD1. The CDR3 runs 14 residues. The V gene end was trimmed by 5 bases and the J gene end by 10 bases; junction bases not matched to a gene: 8. From germline, CDR1 is SGHNT and CDR2 YENEEA. CDR3 in DNA: TGTGCCAGCAGCCCGGGACAGAAAGGATCACCCCTCCACTTT. The encoded protein is CASSPGQKGSPLHF.

This clone was counted a few times. V and J are TRBV24-1 and TRBJ2-5; tentative D call: TRBD1 (5 bases). This CDR3 comprises 14 residues. The germline CDR1 and CDR2 sequences are KGHDR and SFDVKD. Trimming removed 4 bases at V and 7 bases at J, with 15 bases between. The CDR3 region has the DNA TGTGCCACCAGTGACCTGACAGATTCAGGGACCCAGTACTTC. It specifies CATSDLTDSGTQYF.

The chain employs TRBV19 and TRBJ2-3; D ambiguous. Looked up from germline, CDR1 is LNHDA and CDR2 is SQIVND (reference sequence). V lost 3 bases to trimming and J lost 0 bases, with 13 bases between them. The CDR3 runs to 16 residues. The CDR3 coding sequence is TGTGCCAGTAGTATGGGTAGCCAGTATAGCACAGATACGCAGTATTTT. This gives the protein CASSMGSQYSTDTQYF.

The V call is TRBV5-1, the J call TRBJ1-6, with D perhaps TRBD1 (5 bases). The CDR3 is 15 amino acids. Germline lookup yields CDR1 SGHRS and CDR2 YFSETQ. V was pared by 3 bases and J by 8 bases, with 15 bases between. The CDR3: CASSSGPGEHSPLHF. The CDR3 nucleotides read TGCGCCAGCAGCTCGGGCCCGGGGGAACATTCACCCCTCCACTTT. Complete variable domain (other parts from reference TRBV5-1 and TRBJ1-6): KAGVTQTPRYLIKTRGQQVTLSCSPISGHRSVSWYQQTPGQGLQFLFEYFSETQRNKGNFPGRFSGRQFSNSRSEMNVSTLELGDSALYLCASSSGPGEHSPLHFGNGTRLTVT.

This clone appeared a few times. The CDR3 protein is CASSDPSGGISYEQYF. CDR3 nucleotide sequence: TGTGCCAGCAGTGATCCCAGCGGGGGAATTTCCTACGAGCAGTACTTC. The V and J genes are TRBV2 and TRBJ2-7, with TRBD2 matching 8 bases. Losses at the gene ends were 3 bases for V and 1 base for J; bases not matched to a gene: 8. Germline values: CDR1 SNHLY, CDR2 FYNNEI. This CDR3 is 16 amino acids long. Together with reference TRBV2 and TRBJ2-7, the CDR3 gives the full variable domain: EPEVTQTPSHQVTQMGQEVILRCVPISNHLYFYWYRQILGQKVEFLVSFYNNEISEKSEIFDDQFSVERPDGSNFTLKIRSTKLEDSAMYFCASSDPSGGISYEQYFGPGTRLTVT.

V and J are TRBV2 and TRBJ2-3; maybe TRBD2 (6 bases). CDR1 and CDR2 from the germline V gene are SNHLY and FYNNEI. The CDR3 has 13 amino acids. V was clipped by 6 bases and J by 2 bases, with 9 bases between them. CDR3: CASRAGTTDTQYF. In nucleotides, the CDR3 is TGTGCCAGCAGGGCGGGGACCACAGATACGCAGTATTTT.

A word on this clone: One base separates it from a far larger clone, so it is likely a read error. The chain is built from TRBV5-5 and TRBJ1-6; D possibly corresponds to TRBD1 (5 bases). This CDR3 is built from 17 residues. V shed 4 bases and J shed 7 bases, with 21 bases lying between them. Germline values: CDR1 SGHKS, CDR2 YYEKEE (reference sequence). In DNA form, the CDR3 reads TGTGCCAGCAGCACGCACGACCGGGGGGGAGTAAATTCACCCCTCCACTTT. It translates to CASSTHDRGGVNSPLHF.

V usage is TRBV5-4 and J usage is TRBJ1-4; TRBD1 is a possible D gene (6 bases). CDR1 SGHNT and CDR2 YYREEE come from the germline V gene (reference sequence). Trimming shortened V by 4 bases and J by 4 bases, and 14 bases separated the two germline ends. The CDR3 runs 15 residues. The DNA for the CDR3 is TGTGCCAGCAGCCACGGGGGGCAGCGTAATGAAAAACTGTTTTTT. Encoded protein: CASSHGGQRNEKLFF.